The rows below give T cell receptor beta chains drawn from one sample of a study of blood T cell repertoires in COVID-19. Produced via immunoSEQ multiplex PCR; TCRdb's table is partial and in-frame only. The sample contains under 350,000 clones, about 88% of which appear only once. The specimen sequenced was PBMCs or T cells enriched from blood (not recorded which). The receptors come from a man aged 55 to 70 who had recovered from COVID-19. Both conserved end residues are part of each CDR3. A D gene is named only where the DNA matches it firmly. Size is stated for part of the rows, as once, few or many counts, or as a class when the clone is expanded.

NA	NA	TRBJ2-5	TRBV21-1	CASSITEDRQETQYF	TGTGCCAGCAGCATAACCGAGGACAGGCAAGAGACCCAGTACTTC
NA	NA	TRBJ1-5	TRBV9	CASSFRGEGGPQHF	TGTGCCAGCAGCTTCCGGGGAGAAGGAGGGCCCCAGCATTTT
NA	NA	TRBJ2-7	TRBV29-1	CSVYSLGGASFAYEQYF	TGCAGCGTTTATAGTCTCGGCGGGGCTAGCTTCGCCTACGAGCAGTACTTC
once	NA	TRBJ2-1	TRBV5-1	CASSLGWQEEFF	TGCGCCAGCAGCTTGGGGTGGCAGGAGGAGTTCTTC
NA	NA	TRBJ2-7	TRBV18	CASSPKAGAYEQYF	TGTGCCAGCTCACCGAAAGCGGGCGCTTACGAGCAGTACTTC
NA	NA	TRBJ1-1	TRBV6-5	CASSYSIRDGTEAFF	TGTGCCAGCAGTTACTCGATCAGGGATGGTACTGAAGCTTTCTTT
NA	TRBD1	TRBJ1-5	TRBV30	CAWSWTGTTGQPQHF	TGTGCCTGGAGTTGGACAGGGACGACGGGTCAGCCCCAGCATTTT
NA	NA	TRBJ1-1	TRBV15	CATSVRGWAEAFF	TGTGCCACCAGCGTCAGGGGTTGGGCTGAAGCTTTCTTT
NA	NA	TRBJ1-5	TRBV4-1	CASSQDFQGNQPQHF	TGCGCCAGCAGCCAAGATTTCCAGGGGAATCAGCCCCAGCATTTT
NA	NA	TRBJ1-5	TRBV10-3	CAICTGHNDYSNQPQHF	TGTGCCATTTGTACGGGACACAATGACTATAGCAATCAGCCCCAGCATTTT
NA	NA	TRBJ2-2	TRBV6-5	CATDSRGTGTGELFF	TGTGCCACAGACTCCCGGGGTACCGGGACCGGGGAGCTGTTTTTT
few	TRBD1	TRBJ2-2	TRBV4-2	CASSLRDRNTGELFF	TGTGCCAGCAGCCTCCGGGACAGGAATACCGGGGAGCTGTTTTTT
NA	TRBD2	TRBJ2-7	TRBV2	CASSRGGSGRYEQYF	TGTGCCAGCAGTAGGGGCGGTAGCGGGAGATACGAGCAGTACTTC
NA	NA	TRBJ1-3	TRBV12-3/TRBV12-4	CASSISGNTIYF	TGTGCCAGCAGCATCTCTGGAAACACCATATATTTT
NA	TRBD1	TRBJ2-2	TRBV7-9	CASSYGTGFFGNTGELFF	TGTGCCAGCAGCTACGGGACAGGGTTTTTTGGGAACACCGGGGAGCTGTTTTTT
NA	NA	TRBJ1-5	TRBV7-9	CASSQGGSNQPQHF	TGTGCCAGCAGCCAAGGGGGTAGCAATCAGCCCCAGCATTTT
NA	NA	TRBJ1-1	TRBV7-9	CASSLSDGLNTEAFF	TGTGCCAGCAGCTTAAGTGACGGGTTGAACACTGAAGCTTTCTTT
once	NA	TRBJ1-6	TRBV19	CASRLGQHNSPLHF	TGTGCCAGTAGACTCGGACAGCATAATTCACCCCTCCACTTT
few	TRBD1	TRBJ2-7	TRBV7-9	CASSRTTGAYEQYF	TGTGCCAGCAGCCGTACGACAGGGGCCTACGAGCAGTACTTC
NA	TRBD1	TRBJ2-7	TRBV6-5	CASSETGNPIEQYF	TGTGCCAGCAGCGAGACAGGGAACCCTATTGAGCAGTACTTC
once	NA	TRBJ1-6	TRBV7-2	CASSLVAGSANSPLHF	TGTGCCAGCAGCTTAGTAGCCGGGAGTGCTAATTCACCCCTCCACTTT
NA	TRBD1	TRBJ2-1	TRBV6-5	CASRRTGVNEQFF	TGTGCCAGCAGGAGGACAGGGGTGAATGAGCAGTTCTTC
once	NA	TRBJ1-2	TRBV12-3/TRBV12-4	CASSPQIHGYTF	TGTGCCAGCAGTCCTCAGATCCATGGCTACACCTTC
NA	TRBD2	TRBJ2-2	TRBV10-2	CASSEWGLAGIGELFF	TGCGCCAGCAGTGAATGGGGACTAGCGGGAATCGGGGAGCTGTTTTTT
once	NA	TRBJ2-5	TRBV7-2	CASSLGARESQYF	TGTGCCAGCAGCTTAGGGGCCCGCGAGTCCCAGTACTTC
few	TRBD1	TRBJ1-2	TRBV5-1	CASSPLDRGAYGYTF	TGCGCCAGCAGCCCCTTGGACAGGGGCGCCTATGGCTACACCTTC
NA	TRBD1	TRBJ1-5	TRBV2	CASSGLGQGALPQHF	TGTGCCAGCAGTGGTTTGGGACAGGGGGCATTGCCCCAGCATTTT
NA	NA	TRBJ2-1	TRBV7-9	CASSPTTGRAQFF	TGTGCCAGCAGCCCTACTACGGGAAGAGCCCAGTTCTTC
NA	NA	TRBJ1-1	TRBV27	CASSPSTGLAFF	TGTGCCAGCAGCCCCTCCACAGGGCTAGCTTTCTTT
NA	NA	TRBJ1-4	TRBV7-8	CASSLAPLYRPGEGEKLFF	TGTGCCAGCAGCTTAGCGCCTCTGTACAGACCTGGCGAAGGAGAAAAACTGTTTTTT
NA	NA	TRBJ2-5	TRBV27	CASSSGGIGTQYF	TGTGCCAGCAGTAGCGGCGGGATCGGGACCCAGTACTTC
NA	TRBD1	TRBJ1-4	TRBV30	CAWSVGTGREKLFF	TGTGCCTGGAGTGTCGGGACAGGGCGCGAAAAACTGTTTTTT
NA	TRBD2	TRBJ2-7	TRBV24-1	CATSDTRTSGNEQYF	TGTGCCACCAGTGATACGAGGACTAGCGGGAATGAGCAGTACTTC
NA	TRBD1	TRBJ2-7	TRBV5-1	CASSFWTGDLGEQYF	TGCGCCAGCAGCTTTTGGACAGGGGATCTTGGTGAGCAGTACTTC
NA	NA	TRBJ2-7	TRBV5-5	CASSLGDSSYEQYF	TGTGCCAGCAGCTTGGGAGATAGCTCCTACGAGCAGTACTTC
few	NA	TRBJ1-1	TRBV7-3	CASSVGQNTEAFF	TGTGCCAGCAGCGTGGGCCAGAACACTGAAGCTTTCTTT
NA	NA	TRBJ2-1	TRBV21-1	CASSKTLDRGPAYNEQFF	TGTGCCAGCAGCAAAACCCTAGACAGGGGTCCTGCATACAATGAGCAGTTCTTC
NA	TRBD1	TRBJ1-5	TRBV7-8	CASSLEGQGIPNQPQHF	TGTGCCAGCAGCTTAGAAGGACAGGGCATCCCAAATCAGCCCCAGCATTTT
NA	TRBD2	TRBJ2-1	TRBV10-3	CAISGVGRANEQFF	TGTGCCATCAGTGGGGTCGGGAGGGCGAATGAGCAGTTCTTC